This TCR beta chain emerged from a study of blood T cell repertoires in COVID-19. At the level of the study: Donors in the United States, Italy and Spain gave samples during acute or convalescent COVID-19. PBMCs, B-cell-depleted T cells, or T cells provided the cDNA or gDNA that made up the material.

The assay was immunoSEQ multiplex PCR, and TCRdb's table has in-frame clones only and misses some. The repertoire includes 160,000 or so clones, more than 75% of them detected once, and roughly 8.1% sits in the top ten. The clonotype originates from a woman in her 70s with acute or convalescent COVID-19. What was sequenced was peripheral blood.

CDR3 DNA sequence: TGTGCCAGCAGCCCCCAGGTTAGCGGGACCAATGAGCAGTTCTTC. Protein sequence: CASSPQVSGTNEQFF. V gene TRBV7-9 combines with J gene TRBJ2-1, with TRBD2 matching over 8 bases. The germline V gene has CDR1 SEHNR and CDR2 FQNEAQ (reference sequence). V dropped 5 bases and J dropped 6; count of bases not matched to a gene: 9. The CDR3 is 15 residues long.